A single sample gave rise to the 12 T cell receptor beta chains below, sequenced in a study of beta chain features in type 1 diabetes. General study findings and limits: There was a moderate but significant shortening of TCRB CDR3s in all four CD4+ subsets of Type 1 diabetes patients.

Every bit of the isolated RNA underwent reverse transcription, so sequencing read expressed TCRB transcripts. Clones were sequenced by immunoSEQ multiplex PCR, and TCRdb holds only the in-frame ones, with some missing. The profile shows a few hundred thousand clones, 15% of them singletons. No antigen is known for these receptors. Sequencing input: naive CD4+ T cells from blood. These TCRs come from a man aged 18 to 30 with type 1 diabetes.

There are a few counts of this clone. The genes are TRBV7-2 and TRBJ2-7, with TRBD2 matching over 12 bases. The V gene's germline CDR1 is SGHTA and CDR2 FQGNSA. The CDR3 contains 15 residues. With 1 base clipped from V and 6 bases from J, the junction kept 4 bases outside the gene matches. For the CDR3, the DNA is TGTGCCAGCAGCTTAGGACTAGCGGGAGACCCCGAGCAGTACTTC. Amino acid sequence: CASSLGLAGDPEQYF.

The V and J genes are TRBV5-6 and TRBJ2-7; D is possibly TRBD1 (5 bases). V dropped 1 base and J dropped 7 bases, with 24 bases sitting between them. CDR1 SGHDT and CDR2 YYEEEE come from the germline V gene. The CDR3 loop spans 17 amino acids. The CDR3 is CASSLRPQAGSETEQYF. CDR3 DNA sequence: TGTGCCAGCAGCTTGAGGCCACAGGCAGGATCCGAAACGGAGCAGTACTTC.

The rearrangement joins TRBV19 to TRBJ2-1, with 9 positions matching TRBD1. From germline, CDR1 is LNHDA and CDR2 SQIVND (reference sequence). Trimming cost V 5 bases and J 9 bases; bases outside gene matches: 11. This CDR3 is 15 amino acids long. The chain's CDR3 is CASSPWTGARGEQFF. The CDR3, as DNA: TGTGCCAGTAGTCCTTGGACAGGGGCGAGAGGTGAGCAGTTCTTC. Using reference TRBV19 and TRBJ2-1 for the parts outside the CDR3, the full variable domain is DGGITQSPKYLFRKEGQNVTLSCEQNLNHDAMYWYRQDPGQGLRLIYYSQIVNDFQKGDIAEGYSVSREKKESFPLTVTSAQKNPTAFYLCASSPWTGARGEQFFGPGTRLTVL.

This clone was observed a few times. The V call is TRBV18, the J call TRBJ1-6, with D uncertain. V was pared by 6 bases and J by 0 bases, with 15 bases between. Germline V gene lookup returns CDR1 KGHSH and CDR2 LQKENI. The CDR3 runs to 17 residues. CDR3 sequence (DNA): TGTGCCAGCTCCCCGGACTCGGTGAGCTCCTATAATTCACCCCTCCACTTT. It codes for CASSPDSVSSYNSPLHF.

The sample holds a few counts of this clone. CDR3 bases: TGTGCCATGCGACAGGGAAACTACAATGAGCAGTTCTTC. Translation: CAMRQGNYNEQFF. The rearrangement uses TRBV10-3 and TRBJ2-1; 7 nucleotides match TRBD1. V lost 9 bases, J lost 3 bases, and 5 bases stayed unmatched. From germline, CDR1 is ENHRY and CDR2 SYGVKD. There are 13 residues in the CDR3.

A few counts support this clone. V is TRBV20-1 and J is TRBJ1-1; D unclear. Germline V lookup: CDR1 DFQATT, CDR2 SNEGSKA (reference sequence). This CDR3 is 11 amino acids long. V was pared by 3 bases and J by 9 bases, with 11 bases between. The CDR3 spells CSASNQLQAFF. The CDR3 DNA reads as TGCAGTGCTAGCAACCAACTACAAGCTTTCTTT.

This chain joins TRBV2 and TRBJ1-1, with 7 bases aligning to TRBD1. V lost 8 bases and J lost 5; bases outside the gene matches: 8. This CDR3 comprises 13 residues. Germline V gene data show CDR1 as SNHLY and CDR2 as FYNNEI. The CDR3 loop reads CASGWTGRTEAFF. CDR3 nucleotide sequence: TGTGCCAGCGGATGGACAGGCCGGACTGAAGCTTTCTTT.

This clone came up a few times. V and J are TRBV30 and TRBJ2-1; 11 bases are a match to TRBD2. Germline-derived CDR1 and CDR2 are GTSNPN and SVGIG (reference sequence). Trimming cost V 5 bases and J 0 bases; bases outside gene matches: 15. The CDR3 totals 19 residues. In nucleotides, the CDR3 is TGTGCCTGGGGTACTAGCGGGGGCCAGACTTCAATCTCCTACAATGAGCAGTTCTTC. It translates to CAWGTSGGQTSISYNEQFF.

The CDR3, as DNA: TGTGCCAGCAGCCTCAGCTACAATGAGCAGTTCTTC. Encoded protein: CASSLSYNEQFF. The V gene is TRBV11-2, the J gene TRBJ2-1; D is undetermined. The CDR3 is made up of 12 amino acids. Per germline, CDR1 SGHAT and CDR2 FQNNGV. Trimming shortened V by 5 bases and J by 3 bases, and 5 bases separated the two germline ends.

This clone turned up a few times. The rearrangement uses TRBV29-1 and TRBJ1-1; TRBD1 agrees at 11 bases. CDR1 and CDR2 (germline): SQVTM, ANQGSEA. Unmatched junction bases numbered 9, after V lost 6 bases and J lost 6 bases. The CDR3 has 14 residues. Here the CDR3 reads CSVARTGGWAEAFF. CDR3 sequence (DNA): TGCAGCGTGGCCCGGACAGGGGGCTGGGCTGAAGCTTTCTTT.

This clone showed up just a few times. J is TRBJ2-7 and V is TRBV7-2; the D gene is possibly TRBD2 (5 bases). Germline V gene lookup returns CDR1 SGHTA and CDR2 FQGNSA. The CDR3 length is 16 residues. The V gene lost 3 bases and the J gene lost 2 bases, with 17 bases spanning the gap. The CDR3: CASSFSGLLLPYEQYF. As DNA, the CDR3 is TGTGCCAGCAGCTTTTCGGGGTTGCTTTTGCCCTACGAGCAGTACTTC.

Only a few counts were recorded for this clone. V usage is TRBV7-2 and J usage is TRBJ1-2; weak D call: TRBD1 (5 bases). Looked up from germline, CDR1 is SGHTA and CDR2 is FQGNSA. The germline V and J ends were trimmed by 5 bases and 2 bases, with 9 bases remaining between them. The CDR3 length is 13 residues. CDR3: CASSAGPNYGYTF. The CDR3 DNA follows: TGTGCCAGCAGCGCAGGGCCGAACTATGGCTACACCTTC.